Listed below are T cell receptor beta chains from one sample, sequenced in a study of blood T cell repertoires in COVID-19. Sequencing used immunoSEQ multiplex PCR; TCRdb keeps in-frame clones, though not all of them. This sample has fewer than 500,000 clones, with around 89% found just once. Sequenced sample: peripheral blood. These TCRs come from a woman in her thirties with acute or convalescent COVID-19. Each CDR3 is given with its conserved first and last residue. D genes are given only for firm matches. The size entry is marked missing in some rows and otherwise reads once, few, many or a size class.

clone size	V gene	D gene	J gene	CDR3 DNA	CDR3 protein
-	TRBV5-1	-	TRBJ2-2	TGCGCCAGCAGCTTGGGACAGGAGACCCTCCCCACCGGGGAGCTGTTTTTT	CASSLGQETLPTGELFF
-	TRBV19	TRBD1	TRBJ1-1	TGTGCCAGTAGTATCCGGGGTACAGGGGCTGAAGCTTTCTTT	CASSIRGTGAEAFF
once	TRBV19	TRBD1	TRBJ1-2	TGTGCCAGTAGTAGGGACAGGGTGAAATACTATGGCTACACCTTC	CASSRDRVKYYGYTF
once	TRBV5-6	-	TRBJ1-1	TGTGCCAGCAGCTTGGAGTTTGGGGCGCCGAACACTGAAGCTTTCTTT	CASSLEFGAPNTEAFF
-	TRBV5-8	-	TRBJ2-2	TGTGCCAGCAGCCCGACAGACACCGGGGAGCTGTTTTTT	CASSPTDTGELFF
-	TRBV5-1	-	TRBJ1-2	TGCGCCAGCAGCTTGGTTGGCAGGGCTAATGGCTACACCTTC	CASSLVGRANGYTF
once	TRBV5-6	TRBD1	TRBJ2-5	TGTGCCAGCAGCTTGGTCGACAGGGAGGAGACCCAGTACTTC	CASSLVDREETQYF
-	TRBV24-1	TRBD1	TRBJ2-2	TGTGCCACCAGTGATAGGACAGGGAACACCGGGGAGCTGTTTTTT	CATSDRTGNTGELFF
-	TRBV6-8	-	TRBJ1-6	TGTGCCAGCAGTTCACTCAAAGGGGCTAGCTCCTATAATTCACCCCTCCACTTT	CASSSLKGASSYNSPLHF
once	TRBV4-1	TRBD1	TRBJ2-7	TGCGCCAGCAGCCAAGATCCCGGGACAGGAGGCTACGAGCAGTACTTC	CASSQDPGTGGYEQYF
-	TRBV7-6	-	TRBJ1-4	TGTGCCAGCAGCTTAACCTCCGACCGGGCAACTAATGAAAAACTGTTTTTT	CASSLTSDRATNEKLFF
few	TRBV30	-	TRBJ2-1	TGTGCCTGGAGTGTAATCGGTCAAATCAATGAGCAGTTCTTC	CAWSVIGQINEQFF
-	TRBV3-1/TRBV3-2	-	TRBJ2-1	TGTGCCAGCAGCCAAGGAGCGGGGACACACAATGAGCAGTTCTTC	CASSQGAGTHNEQFF
-	TRBV7-8	-	TRBJ1-3	TGTGCCAGCAGCTTATCTATTTCCGTGGCTGGAAACACCATATATTTT	CASSLSISVAGNTIYF
-	TRBV6-5	-	TRBJ1-3	TGTGCCAGCAGTTACAACAGAGCTGGAAACACCATATATTTT	CASSYNRAGNTIYF
-	TRBV12-3/TRBV12-4	-	TRBJ1-5	TGTGCCAGCACAGGTTCATCAGTTCAGCCCCAGCATTTT	CASTGSSVQPQHF
few	TRBV3-1/TRBV3-2	TRBD1	TRBJ2-7	TGTGCCAGCAGCCACATCCGGGACAGGGGGTCCCACGAGCAGTACTTC	CASSHIRDRGSHEQYF
-	TRBV2	-	TRBJ1-5	TGTGCCAGCAGTGGGGGACTAAGAAGCAATCAGCCCCAGCATTTT	CASSGGLRSNQPQHF
-	TRBV6-5	-	TRBJ2-1	TGTGCCAGCAGTTATCGGGACATCTCCTACAATGAGCAGTTCTTC	CASSYRDISYNEQFF
-	TRBV4-2	-	TRBJ2-1	TGTGCCAGCAGCCAAGCCCGTCCGGGGTACAATGAGCAGTTCTTC	CASSQARPGYNEQFF
-	TRBV28	-	TRBJ1-3	TGTGCCAGCAGTTTCAGGGCGCGCGGAAACACCATATATTTT	CASSFRARGNTIYF
-	TRBV7-9	TRBD1	TRBJ2-5	TGTGCCAGCAGCCCCTCCAAAAGGATGACAGGGCGGAAAGAGACCCAGTACTTC	CASSPSKRMTGRKETQYF
-	TRBV30	TRBD1	TRBJ1-1	TGTGCCTGGGGGACAGTTTTAAACACTGAAGCTTTCTTT	CAWGTVLNTEAFF
-	TRBV7-3	-	TRBJ1-6	TGTGCCAGCAGCCTATCCCCGAATTCACCCCTCCACTTT	CASSLSPNSPLHF
-	TRBV9	TRBD2	TRBJ2-2	TGTGCCAGCAGCGTAGCCCCGCTTAGCGGGGCTGGCGGGGAGCTGTTTTTT	CASSVAPLSGAGGELFF
-	TRBV27	TRBD1	TRBJ1-4	TGTGCCAGCAGACGTCCGGGACAGGGGGGTGAAAAACTGTTTTTT	CASRRPGQGGEKLFF
-	TRBV7-9	-	TRBJ2-5	TGTGCCAGCAGCGTCGACAGACAAGAGACCCAGTACTTC	CASSVDRQETQYF